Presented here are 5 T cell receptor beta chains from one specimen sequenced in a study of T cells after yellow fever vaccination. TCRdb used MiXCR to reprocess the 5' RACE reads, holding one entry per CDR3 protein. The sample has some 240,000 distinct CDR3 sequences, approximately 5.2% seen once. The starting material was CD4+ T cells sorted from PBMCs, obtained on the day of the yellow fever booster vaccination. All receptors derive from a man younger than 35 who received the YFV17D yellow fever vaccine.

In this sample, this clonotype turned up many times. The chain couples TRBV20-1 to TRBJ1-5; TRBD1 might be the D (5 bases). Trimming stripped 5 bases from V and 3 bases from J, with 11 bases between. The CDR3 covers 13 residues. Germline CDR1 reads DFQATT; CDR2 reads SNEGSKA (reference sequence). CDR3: CSAAGGVNQPQHF. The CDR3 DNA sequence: TGCAGTGCTGCGGGAGGGGTCAATCAGCCCCAGCATTTT.

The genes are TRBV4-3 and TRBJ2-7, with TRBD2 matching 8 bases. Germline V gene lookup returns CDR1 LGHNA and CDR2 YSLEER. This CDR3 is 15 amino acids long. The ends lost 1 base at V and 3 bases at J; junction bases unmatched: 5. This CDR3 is CASSQVASGRYEQYV. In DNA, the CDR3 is TGCGCCAGCAGCCAAGTGGCTAGCGGGCGCTACGAGCAGTACGTC.

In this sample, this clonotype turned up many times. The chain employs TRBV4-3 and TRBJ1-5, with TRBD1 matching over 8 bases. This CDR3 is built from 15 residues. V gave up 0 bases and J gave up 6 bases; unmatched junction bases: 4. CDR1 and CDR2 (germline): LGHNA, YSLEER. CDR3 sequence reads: CASSQEAGTGQPQHF. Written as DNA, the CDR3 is TGCGCCAGCAGCCAAGAGGCGGGGACAGGTCAGCCCCAGCATTTT.

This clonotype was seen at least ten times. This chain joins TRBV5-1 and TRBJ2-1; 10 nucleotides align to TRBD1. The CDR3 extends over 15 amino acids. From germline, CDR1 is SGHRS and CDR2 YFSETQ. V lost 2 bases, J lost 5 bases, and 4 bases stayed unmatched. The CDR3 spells CASSFRQGANNEQFF. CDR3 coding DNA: TGCGCCAGCAGCTTTAGACAGGGGGCCAACAATGAGCAGTTCTTC.

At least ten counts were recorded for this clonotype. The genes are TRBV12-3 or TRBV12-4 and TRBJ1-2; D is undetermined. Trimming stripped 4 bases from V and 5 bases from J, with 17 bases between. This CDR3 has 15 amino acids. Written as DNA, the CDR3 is TGTGCCAGCAGTTCCAGAGACCGGGGAAGTTATGGCTACACCTTC. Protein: CASSSRDRGSYGYTF.